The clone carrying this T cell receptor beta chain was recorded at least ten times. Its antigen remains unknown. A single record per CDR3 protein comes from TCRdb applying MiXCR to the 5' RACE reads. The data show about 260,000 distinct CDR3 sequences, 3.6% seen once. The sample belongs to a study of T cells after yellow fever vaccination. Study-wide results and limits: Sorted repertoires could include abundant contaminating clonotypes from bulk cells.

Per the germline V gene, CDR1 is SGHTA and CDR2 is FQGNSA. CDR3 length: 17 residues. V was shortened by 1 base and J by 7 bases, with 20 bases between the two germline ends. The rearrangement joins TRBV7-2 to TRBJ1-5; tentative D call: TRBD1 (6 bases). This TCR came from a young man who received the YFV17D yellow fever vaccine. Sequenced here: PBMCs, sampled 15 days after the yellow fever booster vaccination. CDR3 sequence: CASSLGWSRGTGQPQHF. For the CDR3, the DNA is TGTGCCAGCAGCTTAGGGTGGTCCAGGGGAACGGGACAGCCCCAGCATTTT.